This TCR beta chain was sequenced for a study of T cell repertoires in cytomegalovirus infection (dated by TCRdb to between 2018 and 2021). Background for the entire study: The HLA type of each donor mattered for the analysis, because public TCR beta signatures pointed to carriage of CMV infection along with the matching HLA type. Study-level results and caveats: In both this cohort and an independent roughly 350-donor cohort, the cumulative frequency of public TCR beta family members distinguished carriers of CMV infection plus the relevant HLA type. In the ex vivo response, HLA-C-restricted CMV-specific TCR beta clonotypes were dominant, and in two of eight donors the single most frequent clonotype came from this HLA-C-restricted group.

The germline V and J ends show losses of 6 bases and 7 bases respectively, and no gene match explains 8 bases of the junction. The CDR3 contains 14 residues, cysteine and phenylalanine counted. CDR3 DNA only is kept here, 42 bases in frame from base 1. Sequencing used an Illumina HiSeq 1500. The public reads were quality trimmed at Q25 with fastp and then assembled into clones with MiXCR by TCRdb, keeping productive beta chains. Every distinct CDR3 protein forms one entry, paired with its most common genes and DNA. Here the sample has around 350,000 distinct CDR3 sequences; 15% to 20% occur a single time. The top ten clones comprise under 9% of the sample. Comments on this clonotype: No antigen is known for it. The input lacks base qualities; no much larger clone sits a single base away.

The chain uses TRBV12-3 or TRBV12-4 and TRBJ1-3, and TRBD1 aligns with 8 junction nucleotides. The sequence was obtained from a human donor in good health (CMV status not recorded). Some clones in this sample may be carry-over from other donors' samples. The material sequenced was PBMCs. CDR3 reads: CASSDRGRSNTIYF. The DNA is as follows: TGTGCCAGCAGCGACAGGGGTCGAAGCAACACCATATATTTT.